These 2 T cell receptor beta chains share one sample of origin, sequenced in a study of cytomegalovirus exposure and HLA in healthy donors. The primer mix had 60 Vbeta and 13 Jbeta primers. The protocol was immunoSEQ multiplex PCR, while the TCRdb copy is restricted to in-frame clones and leaves out a portion. The table lists 90,000 to 110,000 clones, around four fifths of them singletons, with about 8.3% in the top ten. Sequenced material: PBMCs. Receptors were obtained from a woman in her forties in good health and CMV-seropositive.

The table lists this clone with a count of one. This rearrangement joins TRBV4-2 to TRBJ2-6, with 10 bases aligning to TRBD2. This CDR3 is built from 20 residues. The V and J ends lost 4 bases and 2 bases, in that order; junction bases with no gene match: 14. CDR1 and CDR2 (germline): LGHNA, YNFKEQ. In nucleotides, the CDR3 is TGTGCCAGCAGCCCGCCGGGGTTTCGAGCGGGGGGGACTGGGGCCAACGTCCTGACTTTC. It is translated as CASSPPGFRAGGTGANVLTF.

V and J are TRBV4-1 and TRBJ2-1, with D tentatively TRBD2 (5 bases). The ends were cut back, 4 bases at V and 0 bases at J, with 13 bases in the middle. The CDR3 is 16 amino acids. Germline assignment: CDR1 MGHRA and CDR2 YSYEKL. CDR3 in amino acids: CASSPQSGSSYNEQFF. Written as DNA, the CDR3 is TGCGCCAGCAGCCCCCAGTCGGGGAGCTCCTACAATGAGCAGTTCTTC.